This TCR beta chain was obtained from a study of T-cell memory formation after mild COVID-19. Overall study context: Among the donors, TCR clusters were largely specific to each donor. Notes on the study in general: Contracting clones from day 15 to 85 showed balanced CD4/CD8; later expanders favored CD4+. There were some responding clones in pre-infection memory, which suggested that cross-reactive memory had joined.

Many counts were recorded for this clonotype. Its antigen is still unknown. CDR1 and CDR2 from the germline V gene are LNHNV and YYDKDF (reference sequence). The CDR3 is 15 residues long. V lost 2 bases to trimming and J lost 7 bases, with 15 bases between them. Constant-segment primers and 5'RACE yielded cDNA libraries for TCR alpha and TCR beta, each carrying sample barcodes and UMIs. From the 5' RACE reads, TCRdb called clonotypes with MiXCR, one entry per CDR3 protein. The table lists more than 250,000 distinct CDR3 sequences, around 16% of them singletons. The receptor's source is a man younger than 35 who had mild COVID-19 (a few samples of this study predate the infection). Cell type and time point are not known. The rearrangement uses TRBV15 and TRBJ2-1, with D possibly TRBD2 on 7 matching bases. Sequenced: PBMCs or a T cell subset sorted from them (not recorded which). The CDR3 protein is CATSRSNRGGNEQFF. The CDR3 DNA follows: TGTGCCACCAGCAGATCCAATAGGGGGGGGAATGAGCAGTTCTTC.